One sample yielded the 29 T cell receptor beta chains listed below, sequenced in a study of OX40 agonist ivuxolimab in advanced cancers. Only in-frame clones appear in the TCRdb table, and some are missing; sequencing was by immunoSEQ multiplex PCR. The table lists almost 70,000 clones, 90% of them singletons. The source material was CD4+ or CD8+ T cells sorted from blood, sampled in a trial of the OX40 agonist ivuxolimab. These receptors came from an adult with an advanced solid tumor such as melanoma, head and neck, liver or kidney cancer.

This chain connects TRBV6-4 to TRBJ1-5, with a tentative D call TRBD1 (6 bases). Germline V gene lookup returns CDR1 MRHNA and CDR2 SNTAGT. The CDR3 loop spans 15 amino acids. Trimming stripped 10 bases from V and 6 bases from J, with 22 bases between. CDR3 sequence (DNA): TGTGCCACCTTCGGTGTACAGGGAGAATCTCAGCCCCAGCATTTT. As protein: CATFGVQGESQPQHF.

The chain employs TRBV6-1 and TRBJ2-4; D is uncertain. V was clipped by 11 bases and J by 0 bases, with 17 bases between them. The CDR3 consists of 15 residues. Per germline, CDR1 MNHNS and CDR2 SASEGT. CDR3 region: CAVRGDLLAKNIQYF. In DNA form, the CDR3 reads TGTGCCGTCCGTGGTGACCTACTAGCCAAAAACATTCAGTACTTC.

The CDR3 DNA is TGTGCCAGCAGTTTAACACGGGGGTCGGGGGCCAACGTCCTGACTTTC. Protein product: CASSLTRGSGANVLTF. The rearrangement joins TRBV27 to TRBJ2-6; D possibly corresponds to TRBD2 (6 bases). V was clipped by 2 bases and J by 4 bases, with 12 bases between them. The germline V gene encodes CDR1 MNHEY and CDR2 SMNVEV (reference sequence). This CDR3 region has 16 residues.

The chain links TRBV28 to TRBJ1-5, with TRBD1 matching over 8 bases. Per germline, CDR1 MDHEN and CDR2 SYDVKM. CDR3 length equals 13 residues. V trimming: 4 bases; J trimming: 7 bases; junction bases outside the gene matches: 3. CDR3 protein: CASSSDRVQPQHF. CDR3 nucleotide sequence: TGTGCCAGCAGTTCGGACAGGGTGCAGCCCCAGCATTTT.

The gene calls are TRBV20-1 and TRBJ1-4; D not resolved. The CDR3 extends over 11 amino acids. The germline CDR1 and CDR2 sequences are DFQATT and SNEGSKA (reference sequence). V lost 8 bases to trimming and J lost 8 bases, with 12 bases between them. CDR3 nucleotides: TGCAGTTTCTTAGGGTGGGAAAAACTGTTTTTT. It codes for CSFLGWEKLFF.

This chain connects TRBV6-6 to TRBJ2-1; D might be TRBD1 or TRBD2, each matching 5 bases. CDR1 and CDR2 (germline): MNHNY, SVGAGI (reference sequence). V was shortened by 4 bases and J by 6 bases, with 16 bases between the two germline ends. This CDR3 spans 15 amino acids. The CDR3 region has the DNA TGTGCCAGCAGTTCCCGGGACGCCCCGGGCAATGAGCAGTTCTTC. Amino acid sequence: CASSSRDAPGNEQFF.

The CDR3 spells CASSTRGVDVSNQPQHF. CDR3 DNA: TGTGCCAGCAGTACCCGGGGGGTAGACGTTAGCAATCAGCCCCAGCATTTT. The V call is TRBV27, the J call TRBJ1-5; D perhaps matches TRBD1 (5 bases). V dropped 5 bases and J dropped 0 bases, with 17 bases sitting between them. Germline CDR1 reads MNHEY; CDR2 reads SMNVEV (reference sequence). The CDR3 has 17 residues.

This clone was recorded a few times. The gene calls are TRBV5-8 and TRBJ2-2; 9 bases are a match to TRBD1. The CDR3 has 15 residues. The J segment lost 4 bases and the V segment lost 4 bases, leaving 5 bases of the junction unmatched. Germline V lookup: CDR1 SGHTS, CDR2 YDEGEE. This CDR3 is CASSVGTGPTGELFF. The CDR3 DNA is TGTGCCAGCAGCGTAGGGACAGGGCCCACCGGGGAGCTGTTTTTT.

This clone has just one count. V is TRBV9 and J is TRBJ2-2; D not certain. Germline assignment: CDR1 SGDLS and CDR2 YYNGEE. The length of the CDR3 is 12 residues. Trimming shortened V by 3 bases and J by 7 bases, and 7 bases separated the two germline ends. CDR3: CASSASGGELFF. CDR3 nucleotide sequence: TGTGCCAGCAGCGCTTCAGGCGGGGAGCTGTTTTTT.

The chain joins TRBV6-1 to TRBJ2-7; D gene ambiguous. Deletions cut 3 bases from V and 3 bases from J, with 9 bases between. Germline CDR1 MNHNS, CDR2 SASEGT. The CDR3 is 13 amino acids. The DNA for the CDR3 is TGTGCCAGCAGTGATAGCACCTACTACGAGCAGTACTTC. Translation gives CASSDSTYYEQYF.

V gene TRBV5-5 combines with J gene TRBJ2-4; D is unresolved. V shed 0 bases and J shed 4 bases, with 5 bases lying between them. Germline V lookup: CDR1 SGHKS, CDR2 YYEKEE (reference sequence). This CDR3 spans 13 amino acids. CDR3 sequence (DNA): TGTGCCAGCAGCTTGGTCGATAAAAACATTCAGTACTTC. Amino acid sequence: CASSLVDKNIQYF.

The J gene is TRBJ1-2, the V gene TRBV29-1; 8 bases fit TRBD1. There are 13 residues in the CDR3. Germline V gene lookup returns CDR1 SQVTM and CDR2 ANQGSEA. CDR3 nucleotide sequence: TGCAGTCTAGGAGGACAGGGTTTTGATGGCTACACCTTC. Translating it yields CSLGGQGFDGYTF.

A single count supports this clone. The chain recombines TRBV20-1 with TRBJ2-3, with D perhaps matching TRBD1 (6 bases). Looked up from germline, CDR1 is DFQATT and CDR2 is SNEGSKA (reference sequence). The CDR3 totals 11 residues. V was clipped by 6 bases and J by 4 bases, with 8 bases between them. CDR3 amino acids: CSAYRADTQYF. CDR3 DNA: TGCAGTGCATACAGGGCAGATACGCAGTATTTT.

The rearrangement uses TRBV6-1 and TRBJ2-7; no firm D call. The CDR3 covers 13 residues. In germline, CDR1 is MNHNS, CDR2 SASEGT. With 3 bases removed from V and 3 bases from J, the gap between germline ends came to 9 bases. CDR3 loop: CASSEYLDYEQYF. The CDR3 region has the DNA TGTGCCAGCAGTGAGTACTTAGACTACGAGCAGTACTTC.

J is TRBJ1-2 and V is TRBV7-9; perhaps TRBD1 as D (5 bases). The CDR3 runs to 13 residues. Between the trimmed V and J ends, which lost 10 bases and 3 bases, there was a span of 15 bases. Germline loops: CDR1 SEHNR, CDR2 FQNEAQ (reference sequence). In nucleotides, the CDR3 is TGTGCCACCGGCCGGGGCGCGGACTATGGCTACACCTTC. Amino acid sequence: CATGRGADYGYTF.

This clone has more than one count but fewer than ten. The gene calls are TRBV6-5 and TRBJ2-5; the match to TRBD1 covers 9 bases. This CDR3 region has 14 residues. Unmatched junction bases numbered 5, after V lost 4 bases and J lost 5 bases. In germline, CDR1 is MNHEY, CDR2 SVGAGI. CDR3 nucleotide sequence: TGTGCCAGCAGTTGGGGGACAGGGAAGGAGACCCAGTACTTC. The encoded protein is CASSWGTGKETQYF.

V gene TRBV2 combines with J gene TRBJ1-3; maybe TRBD1 (6 bases). This CDR3 has 14 amino acids. With 7 bases removed from V and 5 bases from J, the gap between germline ends came to 15 bases. CDR1 is SNHLY, CDR2 FYNNEI, per germline. This CDR3 reads CASKKGGQRNTIYF. CDR3 coding DNA: TGTGCCAGCAAAAAAGGGGGGCAAAGAAACACCATATATTTT.

This chain joins TRBV7-2 and TRBJ2-3; 8 nucleotides match TRBD2. Germline V gene data show CDR1 as SGHTA and CDR2 as FQGNSA. The length of the CDR3 is 15 residues. The trim removed 5 bases at V and 1 base at J, leaving 5 bases unmatched. DNA of the CDR3: TGTGCCAGCAGCCGGGGGGGGTTGGGCACAGATACGCAGTATTTT. Translating gives CASSRGGLGTDTQYF.

The CDR3 coding sequence is TGTGCCAGCAGCTCGCCGAACAGGGATGATACGCAGTATTTT. Protein product: CASSSPNRDDTQYF. This chain joins TRBV5-4 and TRBJ2-3; D possibly corresponds to TRBD1 (6 bases). From germline, CDR1 is SGHNT and CDR2 YYREEE (reference sequence). The CDR3 totals 14 residues. V shed 3 bases and J shed 6 bases, with 14 bases lying between them.

This clone has only one observation. The rearrangement links TRBV9 to TRBJ2-5, with TRBD2 matching over 7 bases. Germline V gives CDR1 SGDLS, CDR2 YYNGEE. V shed 6 bases, J shed 1 base, and the junction held 9 bases outside the gene matches. CDR3 length: 15 amino acids. The CDR3 DNA follows: TGTGCCAGCACCTCCTCAGGGAGGGTCCAAGAGACCCAGTACTTC. It codes for CASTSSGRVQETQYF.

V usage is TRBV28 and J usage is TRBJ1-2, with unresolved D. The CDR3 contains 12 residues. V was trimmed by 5 bases and J by 5 bases, leaving 9 bases between them. Germline CDR1 and CDR2: MDHEN and SYDVKM. CDR3 nucleotides: TGTGCCAGCAGTCCGGGTATTTATGGCTACACCTTC. It specifies CASSPGIYGYTF.

The chain employs TRBV7-9 and TRBJ2-7; 10 bases fit TRBD1. CDR1 and CDR2 from the germline V gene are SEHNR and FQNEAQ (reference sequence). The CDR3 has 15 amino acids. The J segment lost 2 bases and the V segment lost 4 bases, leaving 5 bases of the junction unmatched. This CDR3 reads CASSSPGQGTYEQYF. CDR3 DNA sequence: TGTGCCAGCAGCTCTCCGGGACAGGGGACCTACGAGCAGTACTTC. Full variable domain (missing parts from reference TRBV7-9 and TRBJ2-7): DTGVSQNPRHKITKRGQNVTFRCDPISEHNRLYWYRQTLGQGPEFLTYFQNEAQLEKSRLLSDRFSAERPKGSFSTLEIQRTEQGDSAMYLCASSSPGQGTYEQYFGPGTRLTVT.

This clone appeared a single time. The rearrangement links TRBV6-5 to TRBJ2-1, with 7 bases fitting TRBD2. Germline CDR1 and CDR2: MNHEY and SVGAGI. The length of the CDR3 is 15 residues. Trimming at V came to 6 bases and at J to 6 bases, leaving 11 bases not matched to a gene. CDR3 protein: CASRSTSPEGNEQFF. The CDR3 DNA follows: TGTGCCAGCAGATCGACTAGCCCGGAGGGCAATGAGCAGTTCTTC.

The rearrangement links TRBV4-3 to TRBJ2-1; D is unclear. V lost 0 bases and J 10 bases, leaving 10 bases between the germline ends. This CDR3 spans 13 amino acids. Per germline, CDR1 LGHNA and CDR2 YSLEER. CDR3 in DNA: TGCGCCAGCAGCCAAGATATTAGTCGGGAGCAGTTCTTC. It is translated as CASSQDISREQFF.

The CDR3 nucleotides read TGTGCCAGCAGCTTTCTCAGGGCCGACTATGGCTACACCTTC. Protein: CASSFLRADYGYTF. This chain uses TRBV5-6 with TRBJ1-2, with a possible D match to TRBD1 (5 bases). V lost 2 bases and J lost 3, with 11 bases in between. This CDR3 spans 14 amino acids. Germline CDR1 and CDR2: SGHDT and YYEEEE.

The CDR3 DNA follows: TGTGCCAGCAGCTTAGGCCAAAATACCGGGGAGCTGTTTTTT. This codes for CASSLGQNTGELFF. The rearrangement links TRBV11-2 to TRBJ2-2, with unresolved D. The CDR3 extends over 14 amino acids. Germline V gene lookup returns CDR1 SGHAT and CDR2 FQNNGV. Trimming removed 1 base from V and 5 bases from J, with 8 bases in between.

This clone was picked up one time. The chain combines TRBV7-8 with TRBJ2-1; 13 nucleotides agree with TRBD2. With V trimmed by 3 bases and J by 10 bases, 12 bases remained unmatched. The CDR3 runs to 17 residues. Germline-derived CDR1 and CDR2 are SGHVS and FQNEAQ. The CDR3 sequence: CASSFWTSGRSVREQFF. The CDR3 region has the DNA TGTGCCAGCAGCTTTTGGACTAGCGGGAGAAGTGTCAGGGAGCAGTTCTTC. Filled out from reference TRBV7-8 and TRBJ2-1, the complete variable domain reads GAGVSQSPRYKVAKRGQDVALRCDPISGHVSLFWYQQALGQGPEFLTYFQNEAQLDKSGLPSDRFFAERPEGSVSTLKIQRTQQEDSAVYLCASSFWTSGRSVREQFFGPGTRLTVL.

CDR3 sequence: CASRSRKGRGGTNTEAFF. The CDR3 bases are TGTGCAAGTCGCTCAAGAAAGGGCAGGGGAGGTACGAACACTGAAGCTTTCTTT. The chain carries TRBV12-2 and TRBJ1-1. TRBV12-2 is a documented pseudogene. The CDR3 is 18 amino acids.

The rearrangement joins TRBV5-1 to TRBJ1-6; D remains unclear. CDR3 length equals 16 residues. The germline V gene has CDR1 SGHRS and CDR2 YFSETQ. Trimming took 5 bases from V and 3 from J, leaving 15 bases between them. DNA for the CDR3: TGCGCCAGCAGAGACCGCGGGTCTAACTATAATTCACCCCTCCACTTT. Translation gives CASRDRGSNYNSPLHF.